This T cell receptor (beta chain) derives from a study of blood T cell repertoires in COVID-19. Overall study context: The United States, Italy and Spain supplied acute and convalescent COVID-19 samples. Sample material is recorded as cDNA or gDNA derived from T cells, B-cell-depleted T cells, or PBMCs.

Original handling: The authors estimated nucleated cell counts from reference gene primer amplification. Using immunoSEQ multiplex PCR, the repertoire was profiled, and TCRdb retains in-frame clones only, with some absent. Clonal size and the V and J genes are those of that table, whereas D and trimming came from the DNA. Of about 200,000 clones in the sample, 70% to 90% were seen once. CDR3 size: 16 residues. CDR1 is LNHDA, CDR2 SQIVND, per germline (reference sequence). The V end was cut by 4 bases, the J end by 3 bases, with 19 bases between. The chain uses TRBV19 and TRBJ2-7, with a possible D match to TRBD1 (5 bases). Sequences were obtained from peripheral blood. This TCR was sampled from an elderly man with acute or convalescent COVID-19. The DNA for the CDR3 is TGTGCCAGTAGTACGCCTACAGGAGAGAATCGCTACGAGCAGTACTTC. Translated: CASSTPTGENRYEQYF.